What follows is one T cell receptor beta chain and its context. This sample is drawn from a study of blood T cell repertoires in COVID-19. This CDR3 comprises 13 residues. Germline CDR1 and CDR2: KGHDR and SFDVKD. V was clipped by 7 bases and J by 8 bases; unmatched bases: 5. Sequencing used immunoSEQ multiplex PCR; TCRdb keeps in-frame clones, though not all of them. The data show roughly 36,000 clones, with about 90% seen just once and 10% held by the top ten. The V gene is TRBV24-1, the J gene TRBJ2-2, with 8 bases that match TRBD1. Material: peripheral blood. This sequence originates from a man aged 80 or over with active COVID-19. CDR3 protein: CATRAGGVGELFF. DNA for the CDR3: TGTGCCACCAGGGCAGGGGGCGTTGGGGAGCTGTTTTTT.